These 10 T cell receptor beta chains came from one sample sequenced in a study of neurological immune-mediated disorders. In TCRdb, the 5' RACE reads were re-called with MiXCR into one record per CDR3 protein. The data show 75,000 to 95,000 distinct CDR3 sequences, approximately 17% seen once. Specimen: PBMCs. All receptors come from a woman aged 40 to 50 in good health.

In this sample, this clonotype turned up many times. This chain links TRBV7-2 with TRBJ1-2; no definite D call. The V gene lost 8 bases and the J gene lost 2 bases, with 21 bases spanning the gap. Germline V lookup: CDR1 SGHTA, CDR2 FQGNSA. The CDR3 runs 16 residues. The CDR3 coding sequence is TGTGCCAGCGGAGAGATTTTGGCAGGATGGAACTATGGCTACACCTTC. This gives the protein CASGEILAGWNYGYTF. Filled out from reference TRBV7-2 and TRBJ1-2, the complete variable domain reads GAGVSQSPSNKVTEKGKDVELRCDPISGHTALYWYRQSLGQGLEFLIYFQGNSAPDKSGLPSDRFSAERTGGSVSTLTIQRTQQEDSAVYLCASGEILAGWNYGYTFGSGTRLTVV.

This clonotype came up many times. The rearrangement joins TRBV4-3 to TRBJ2-5; D tentatively reads TRBD1 or TRBD2 (5 bases each). CDR1 is LGHNA, CDR2 YSLEER, per germline. V was trimmed by 0 bases and J by 4 bases, leaving 15 bases between them. This CDR3 has 16 residues. CDR3 coding DNA: TGCGCCAGCAGCCAAGATCGGGGCGCGTACGGAGAGACCCAGTACTTC. Residues: CASSQDRGAYGETQYF.

In its sample, this clonotype was seen many times. This chain uses TRBV28 with TRBJ2-5; TRBD2 agrees at 14 bases. The trim removed 11 bases at V and 9 bases at J, leaving 11 bases unmatched. There are 14 residues in the CDR3. Germline V CDR1 and CDR2: MDHEN, SYDVKM. The CDR3 reads CAGSTQTSGGAQYF. CDR3 in DNA: TGTGCCGGCTCGACTCAGACTAGCGGGGGGGCCCAGTACTTC. The full variable domain, its missing parts supplied by reference TRBV28 and TRBJ2-5, is DVKVTQSSRYLVKRTGEKVFLECVQDMDHENMFWYRQDPGLGLRLIYFSYDVKMKEKGDIPEGYSVSREKKERFSLILESASTNQTSMYLCAGSTQTSGGAQYFGPGTRLLVL.

In its sample, this clonotype was seen many times. The chain couples TRBV25-1 to TRBJ2-5; tentatively, D is TRBD2 (6 bases). Germline lookup yields CDR1 MGHDK and CDR2 SYGVNS. The length of the CDR3 is 14 residues. The V end lost 2 bases, the J end lost 0 bases, and 7 bases lay between the germline ends. CDR3 sequence (DNA): TGTGCCAGCAGTGAAGGGAGGTACCAAGAGACCCAGTACTTC. Protein sequence: CASSEGRYQETQYF.

This clonotype has a count of ten or more. The chain employs TRBV5-1 and TRBJ1-2; D remains unclear. V lost 0 bases to trimming and J lost 7 bases, with 13 bases between them. Germline CDR1 and CDR2: SGHRS and YFSETQ. CDR3 size: 14 residues. As DNA, the CDR3 is TGCGCCAGCAGCTTGGATCGGGGTAGTGCTGGCTACACCTTC. This sequence encodes CASSLDRGSAGYTF.

This clonotype was picked up a small number of times. A much larger clone sits a single nucleotide away, making a read error possible. The rearrangement joins TRBV3-1 to TRBJ1-1, with D unclear. The CDR3 runs 14 residues. Trimming removed 0 bases at V and 1 base at J, with 6 bases between. CDR1 and CDR2 from the germline V gene are LGHDT and YNNKEL (reference sequence). The CDR3 coding sequence is TGTGCCAGCAGCCAAGATAATGCGAACACTGAAGCTTTCTTT. Protein sequence: CASSQDNANTEAFF. Combining the CDR3 with reference TRBV3-1 and TRBJ1-1 gives the whole variable domain DTAVSQTPKYLVTQMGNDKSIKCEQNLGHDTMYWYKQDSKKFLKIMFSYNNKELIINETVPNRFSPKSPDKAHLNLHINSLELGDSAVYFCASSQDNANTEAFFGQGTRLTVV.

This chain joins TRBV30 and TRBJ1-1; 8 bases match TRBD1. After removal of 3 bases from V and 8 bases from J, the junction contained 8 bases not matched to a gene. This CDR3 region has 13 residues. CDR1 and CDR2 (germline): GTSNPN, SVGIG (reference sequence). The CDR3 DNA sequence: TGTGCCTGGAGGCCCGGGACAGGAGACGAAGCTTTCTTT. Translating gives CAWRPGTGDEAFF.

This clonotype was recorded many times. The CDR3 DNA follows: TGTGCCAGCAGCCCCCCGGGGGGGCAGGTTCAGCCCCAGCATTTT. Protein: CASSPPGGQVQPQHF. The chain has TRBV5-8 and TRBJ1-5; tentatively, D is TRBD1 (6 bases). The CDR3 contains 15 residues. The germline gives CDR1 SGHTS, CDR2 YDEGEE. V was shortened by 4 bases and J by 6 bases, with 17 bases between the two germline ends.

This clonotype was seen ten or more times. The chain uses TRBV10-3 and TRBJ1-3; D unresolved. CDR3 size: 11 residues. V was trimmed by 9 bases and J by 4 bases, leaving 7 bases between them. The germline V gene has CDR1 ENHRY and CDR2 SYGVKD. The CDR3 spells CAIEQGNTIYF. For the CDR3, the DNA is TGTGCCATAGAACAGGGAAACACCATATATTTT.

This chain connects TRBV12-3 or TRBV12-4 to TRBJ2-7; D unclear. The CDR3 covers 12 residues. V lost 6 bases to trimming and J lost 5 bases, with 11 bases between them. In DNA form, the CDR3 reads TGTGCCAGCAGCCCGACTTTTAACGAGCAGTACGTC. This codes for CASSPTFNEQYV.